These 18 T cell receptor beta chains originate from one sample sequenced in a study of OX40 agonist ivuxolimab in advanced cancers. The library was prepared using the immunoSEQ multiplex PCR assay. Entries here come from immuneACCESS through TCRdb and include only in-frame sequences with V and J called. Some clones fail to appear in such tables; in the studies checked, an unresolved V gene covers under half of the shortfall, and the cause of the remainder is unknown. In this sample the table shows around 73,000 clones, just under 90% of which occur a single time. Roughly 0.51% of the sample is held by the ten biggest clonotypes. Specimen: CD4+ or CD8+ T cells sorted from blood, collected in a trial of the OX40 agonist ivuxolimab. These receptors originate from an adult with an advanced solid tumor such as melanoma, head and neck, liver or kidney cancer.

The rearrangement joins TRBV9 to TRBJ2-3; D is uncertain. With 4 bases removed from V and 0 bases from J, the gap between germline ends came to 9 bases. The CDR3 runs 14 residues. Germline CDR1 and CDR2: SGDLS and YYNGEE. CDR3 in amino acids: CASSSWASTDTQYF. In DNA form, the CDR3 reads TGTGCCAGCAGCTCTTGGGCTAGCACAGATACGCAGTATTTT.

This rearrangement joins TRBV10-3 to TRBJ2-6; D ambiguous. CDR1 ENHRY and CDR2 SYGVKD come from the germline V gene. The V and J ends lost 6 bases and 2 bases respectively, with 5 bases between them. The CDR3 is 13 amino acids. The CDR3 sequence is CAIRGTGANVLTF. Written as DNA, the CDR3 is TGTGCCATCAGGGGGACTGGGGCCAACGTCCTGACTTTC.

This clone was found a few times. This chain links TRBV28 with TRBJ2-7, with D unclear. The CDR3 has 11 amino acids. Deletions cut 3 bases from V and 3 bases from J, with 3 bases between. Germline V lookup: CDR1 MDHEN, CDR2 SYDVKM. The CDR3 sequence is CASSLNYEQYF. For the CDR3, the DNA is TGTGCCAGCAGTTTGAACTACGAGCAGTACTTC.

This chain uses TRBV6-6 with TRBJ1-5; tentative D call: TRBD1 (5 bases). CDR3 length: 14 residues. V was trimmed by 5 bases and J by 7 bases, leaving 15 bases between them. Germline CDR1 and CDR2: MNHNY and SVGAGI (reference sequence). The CDR3 region has the DNA TGTGCCAGCAGTACACCGGGGCCCCAACAGCCCCAGCATTTT. Translated, it gives CASSTPGPQQPQHF.

The CDR3 is CASSLEVEAFF. The CDR3 bases are TGTGCCAGCAGCTTAGAAGTTGAAGCTTTCTTT. The V gene is TRBV7-9, the J gene TRBJ1-1; no clear D gene. The CDR3 consists of 11 residues. Trimming pared 1 base from V and 7 bases from J, leaving 4 bases between. Looked up from germline, CDR1 is SEHNR and CDR2 is FQNEAQ (reference sequence).

This chain connects TRBV9 to TRBJ2-7; TRBD2 agrees at 11 bases. Trimming removed 0 bases from V and 2 bases from J; junction bases left unmatched: 4. The CDR3 has 16 amino acids. Germline-derived CDR1 and CDR2 are SGDLS and YYNGEE. The CDR3 DNA sequence: TGTGCCAGCAGCGTAGGGTTACTAGCGGGGGCCTACGAGCAGTACTTC. Translating it yields CASSVGLLAGAYEQYF.

This clone was seen only once. The chain has TRBV4-1 and TRBJ2-7; TRBD1 or TRBD2 may be the D gene (5 bases each). Germline CDR1 is MGHRA and CDR2 is YSYEKL. Trimming left V 4 bases short and J 6 bases short, with 13 bases between. The CDR3 totals 13 residues. The CDR3 here is CASSPRGAAEQYF. The CDR3 DNA is TGCGCCAGCAGCCCCCGGGGCGCGGCCGAGCAGTACTTC.

The chain recombines TRBV19 with TRBJ1-2, with 7 bases fitting TRBD1. Trimming cost V 6 bases and J 5 bases; bases outside gene matches: 12. The V gene's germline CDR1 is LNHDA and CDR2 SQIVND (reference sequence). The length of the CDR3 is 15 residues. CDR3 nucleotide sequence: TGTGCCAGTAGGACAGGGCGGGGATATGGATATGGCTACACCTTC. Protein sequence: CASRTGRGYGYGYTF.

The V call is TRBV11-2, the J call TRBJ2-1; D unresolved. The length of the CDR3 is 13 residues. V was trimmed by 2 bases and J by 8 bases, leaving 10 bases between them. Germline V lookup: CDR1 SGHAT, CDR2 FQNNGV. The CDR3 sequence is CASSLLLKDEQFF. CDR3 DNA: TGTGCCAGCAGCTTACTACTCAAGGATGAGCAGTTCTTC.

J is TRBJ2-3 and V is TRBV20-1; possible D gene TRBD2, 5 bases. Germline assignment: CDR1 DFQATT and CDR2 SNEGSKA (reference sequence). V dropped 6 bases and J dropped 5 bases, with 6 bases sitting between them. The CDR3 is 10 amino acids. CDR3 sequence (DNA): TGCAGTGCCAGCGGAGATACGCAGTATTTT. Its translation is CSASGDTQYF.

The J gene is TRBJ2-7, the V gene TRBV11-3; no definite D call. V was clipped by 6 bases and J by 2 bases, with 11 bases between them. The length of the CDR3 is 13 residues. Germline V gives CDR1 SGHNT, CDR2 YENEEA. The CDR3 spells CASRELPTYEQYF. The CDR3 DNA reads TGTGCCAGCAGAGAGCTCCCTACCTACGAGCAGTACTTC.

The rearrangement links TRBV25-1 to TRBJ1-3; D is ambiguous. CDR1 MGHDK and CDR2 SYGVNS come from the germline V gene. There are 14 residues in the CDR3. Trimming cost V 5 bases and J 0 bases, with 8 bases left between them. The CDR3 protein is CASSKANSGNTIYF. The CDR3 DNA reads as TGTGCCAGCAGTAAAGCGAACTCTGGAAACACCATATATTTT.

The chain combines TRBV19 with TRBJ2-1; D gene unclear. The CDR3 runs 13 residues. The V end was cut by 5 bases, the J end by 5 bases, with 10 bases between. The germline gives CDR1 LNHDA, CDR2 SQIVND (reference sequence). The CDR3, as DNA: TGTGCCAGTAGTTCACGAGGTAACAATGAGCAGTTCTTC. It codes for CASSSRGNNEQFF. Together with reference TRBV19 and TRBJ2-1, the CDR3 gives the full variable domain: DGGITQSPKYLFRKEGQNVTLSCEQNLNHDAMYWYRQDPGQGLRLIYYSQIVNDFQKGDIAEGYSVSREKKESFPLTVTSAQKNPTAFYLCASSSRGNNEQFFGPGTRLTVL.

In its sample, this clone was seen once. The chain is built from TRBV2 and TRBJ1-2; D remains ambiguous. The CDR3 is 14 amino acids. Germline loops: CDR1 SNHLY, CDR2 FYNNEI. The germline V and J ends were trimmed by 11 bases and 4 bases, with 20 bases remaining between them. CDR3: CALMTSAPSYGYTF. CDR3 sequence (DNA): TGTGCCTTAATGACCTCTGCCCCCTCCTATGGCTACACCTTC.

V usage is TRBV7-8 and J usage is TRBJ2-1, with 7 bases fitting TRBD2. The V gene's germline CDR1 is SGHVS and CDR2 FQNEAQ. The CDR3 has 17 amino acids. V lost 6 bases to trimming and J lost 7 bases; unmatched junction nucleotides: 18. The CDR3 loop is CASRPSIRGSPWNEQFF. Written as DNA, the CDR3 is TGTGCCAGCAGGCCAAGCATTCGCGGGAGCCCTTGGAATGAGCAGTTCTTC. Looking up the rest from reference TRBV7-8 and TRBJ2-1 gives the full variable domain: GAGVSQSPRYKVAKRGQDVALRCDPISGHVSLFWYQQALGQGPEFLTYFQNEAQLDKSGLPSDRFFAERPEGSVSTLKIQRTQQEDSAVYLCASRPSIRGSPWNEQFFGPGTRLTVL.

This clone was detected once. The genes are TRBV11-2 and TRBJ2-1; D remains ambiguous. In germline, CDR1 is SGHAT, CDR2 FQNNGV. The CDR3 is 17 amino acids. Trimming took off 1 base at V and 2 bases at J, with 15 bases between the two ends. The CDR3 bases are TGTGCCAGCAGCTTAGGGGCGGCTGAAAGCGCCTACAATGAGCAGTTCTTC. It codes for CASSLGAAESAYNEQFF.

The chain employs TRBV7-2 and TRBJ2-1, with 9 bases lining up with TRBD2. The CDR3 spans 15 residues. The V and J ends lost 5 bases and 4 bases, in that order; junction bases with no gene match: 6. Per the germline V gene, CDR1 is SGHTA and CDR2 is FQGNSA. The CDR3, as DNA: TGTGCCAGCAGCCCCGGGACTAGCCCGTACAATGAGCAGTTCTTC. Residues: CASSPGTSPYNEQFF.

The chain has TRBV6-5 and TRBJ2-2; 7 positions agree with TRBD1. Losses at the gene ends were 11 bases for V and 4 bases for J; bases not matched to a gene: 4. The CDR3 is 12 amino acids. Germline V lookup: CDR1 MNHEY, CDR2 SVGAGI. CDR3 nucleotides: TGTGCCGCCACAGGGGTCACCGGGGAGCTGTTTTTT. Amino acid sequence: CAATGVTGELFF.